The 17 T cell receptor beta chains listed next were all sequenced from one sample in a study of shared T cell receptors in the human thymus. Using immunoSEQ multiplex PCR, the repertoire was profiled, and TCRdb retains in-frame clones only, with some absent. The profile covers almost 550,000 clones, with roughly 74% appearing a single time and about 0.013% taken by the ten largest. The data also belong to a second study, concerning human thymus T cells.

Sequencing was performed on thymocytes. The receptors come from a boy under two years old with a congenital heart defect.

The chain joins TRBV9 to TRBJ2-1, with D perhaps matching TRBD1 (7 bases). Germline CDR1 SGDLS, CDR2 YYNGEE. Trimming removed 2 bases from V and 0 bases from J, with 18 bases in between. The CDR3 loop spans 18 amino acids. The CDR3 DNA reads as TGTGCCAGCAGCGTGGGACAGCGGGTGCCTTCCTCCTACAATGAGCAGTTCTTC. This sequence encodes CASSVGQRVPSSYNEQFF.

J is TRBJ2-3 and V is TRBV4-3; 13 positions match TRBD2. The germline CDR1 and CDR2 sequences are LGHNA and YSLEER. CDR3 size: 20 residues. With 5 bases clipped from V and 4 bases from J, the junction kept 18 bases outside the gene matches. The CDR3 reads CASSRGLAGEIGRGADTQYF. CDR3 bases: TGCGCCAGCAGCAGAGGACTAGCGGGAGAAATTGGGAGGGGGGCAGATACGCAGTATTTT.

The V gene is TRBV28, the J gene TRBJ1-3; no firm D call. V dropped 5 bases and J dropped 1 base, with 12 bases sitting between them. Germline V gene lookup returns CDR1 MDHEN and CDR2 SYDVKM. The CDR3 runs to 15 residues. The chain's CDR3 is CASSPTGGSGNTIYF. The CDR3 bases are TGTGCCAGCAGTCCCACCGGAGGTTCTGGAAACACCATATATTTT.

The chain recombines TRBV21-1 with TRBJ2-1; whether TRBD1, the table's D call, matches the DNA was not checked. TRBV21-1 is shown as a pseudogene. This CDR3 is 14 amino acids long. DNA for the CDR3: TGTGCCAGCAGTCCACAGGGGGCGGCGAATGAGCAGTTCTTC. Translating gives CASSPQGAANEQFF.

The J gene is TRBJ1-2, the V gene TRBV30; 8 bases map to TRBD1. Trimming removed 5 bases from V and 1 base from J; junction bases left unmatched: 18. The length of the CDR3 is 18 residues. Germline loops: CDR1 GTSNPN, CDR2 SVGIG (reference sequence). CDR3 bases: TGTGCCTGGGAGCCTTCCGGCGGGACAGGAACCCTTAACTATGGCTACACCTTC. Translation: CAWEPSGGTGTLNYGYTF.

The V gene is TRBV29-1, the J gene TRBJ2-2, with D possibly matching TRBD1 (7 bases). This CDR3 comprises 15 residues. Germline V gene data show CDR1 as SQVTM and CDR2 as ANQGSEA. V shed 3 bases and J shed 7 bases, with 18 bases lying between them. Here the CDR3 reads CSVEGISGGGGELFF. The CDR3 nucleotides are TGCAGCGTTGAGGGAATCTCAGGGGGAGGCGGGGAGCTGTTTTTT.

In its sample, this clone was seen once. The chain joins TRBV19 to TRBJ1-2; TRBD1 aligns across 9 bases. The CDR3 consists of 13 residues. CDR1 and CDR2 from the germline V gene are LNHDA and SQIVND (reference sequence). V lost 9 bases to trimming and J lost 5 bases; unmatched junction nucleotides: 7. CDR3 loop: CASHPGTGYGYTF. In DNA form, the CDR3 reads TGTGCCAGCCATCCCGGGACAGGGTATGGCTACACCTTC.

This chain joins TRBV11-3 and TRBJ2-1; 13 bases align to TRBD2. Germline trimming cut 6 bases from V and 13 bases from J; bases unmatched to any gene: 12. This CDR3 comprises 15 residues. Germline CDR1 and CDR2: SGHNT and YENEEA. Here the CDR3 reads CASSRLAGGIEFQFF. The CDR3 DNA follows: TGTGCCAGCAGTAGACTAGCGGGGGGAATTGAATTTCAGTTCTTC.

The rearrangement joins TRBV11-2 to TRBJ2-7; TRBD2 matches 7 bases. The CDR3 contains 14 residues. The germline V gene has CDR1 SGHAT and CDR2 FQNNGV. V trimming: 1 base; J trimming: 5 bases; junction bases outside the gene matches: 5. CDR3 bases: TGTGCCAGCAGCTTAGGCGGGAGTTGGGACGAGCAGTACTTC. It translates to CASSLGGSWDEQYF.

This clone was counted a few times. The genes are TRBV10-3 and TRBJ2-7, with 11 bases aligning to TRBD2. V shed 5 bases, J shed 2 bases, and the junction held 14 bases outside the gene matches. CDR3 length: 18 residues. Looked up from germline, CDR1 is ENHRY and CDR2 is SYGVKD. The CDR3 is CAISRGSGRESLTYEQYF. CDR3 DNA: TGTGCCATCAGTCGGGGTAGCGGGAGGGAATCCCTAACCTACGAGCAGTACTTC.

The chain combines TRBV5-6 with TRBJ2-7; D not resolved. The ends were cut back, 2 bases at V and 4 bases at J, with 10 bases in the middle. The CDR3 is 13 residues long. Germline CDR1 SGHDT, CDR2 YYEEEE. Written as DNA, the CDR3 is TGTGCCAGCAGCTTCGTATCCCCGTACGAGCAGTACTTC. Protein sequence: CASSFVSPYEQYF.

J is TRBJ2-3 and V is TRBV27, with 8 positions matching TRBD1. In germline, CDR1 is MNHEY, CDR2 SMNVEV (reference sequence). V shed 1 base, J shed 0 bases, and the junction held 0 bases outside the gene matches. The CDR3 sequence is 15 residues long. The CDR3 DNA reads TGTGCCAGCAGTTTATGGGACAGGAGCACAGATACGCAGTATTTT. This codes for CASSLWDRSTDTQYF.

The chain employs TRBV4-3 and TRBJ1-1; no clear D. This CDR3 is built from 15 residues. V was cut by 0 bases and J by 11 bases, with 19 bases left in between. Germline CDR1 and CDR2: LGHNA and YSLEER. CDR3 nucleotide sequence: TGCGCCAGCAGCCAAGATGGAGTCTTCCCCCACGGGGCTTTCTTT. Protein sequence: CASSQDGVFPHGAFF.

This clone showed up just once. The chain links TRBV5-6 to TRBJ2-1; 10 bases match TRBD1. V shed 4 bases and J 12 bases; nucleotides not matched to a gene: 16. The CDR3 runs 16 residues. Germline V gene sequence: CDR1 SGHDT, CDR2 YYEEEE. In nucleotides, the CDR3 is TGTGCCAGCAGCCCGACCGGGACAGGGGAATGGATTGGGCAGTTCTTC. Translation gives CASSPTGTGEWIGQFF.

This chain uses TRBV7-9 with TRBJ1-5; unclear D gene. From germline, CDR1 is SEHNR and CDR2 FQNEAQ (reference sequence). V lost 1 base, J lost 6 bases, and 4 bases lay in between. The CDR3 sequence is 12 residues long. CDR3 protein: CASSLGPQPQHF. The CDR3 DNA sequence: TGTGCCAGCAGCTTAGGGCCTCAGCCCCAGCATTTT.

The CDR3 nucleotides read TGTGCCACCAGCAGAGATCCGCTCTCCGGGACTAGGGTCGGGTGCGAGCAGTACTTC. Translation gives CATSRDPLSGTRVGCEQYF. The genes are TRBV15 and TRBJ2-7; 8 bases match TRBD2. The CDR3 is 19 amino acids. CDR1 and CDR2 from the germline V gene are LNHNV and YYDKDF (reference sequence). Trimming removed 0 bases from V and 6 bases from J; junction bases left unmatched: 19.

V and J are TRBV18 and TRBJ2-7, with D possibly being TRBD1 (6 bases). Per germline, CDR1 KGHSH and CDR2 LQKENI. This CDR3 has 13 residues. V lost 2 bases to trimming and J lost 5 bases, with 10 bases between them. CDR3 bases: TGTGCCAGCTCACCAGGCAGGGGTGACGAGCAGTACTTC. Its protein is CASSPGRGDEQYF.